This is a list of T cell receptor beta chains from one sample in a study of blood T cell repertoires in COVID-19. Data came from immunoSEQ multiplex PCR; TCRdb stores just in-frame clones and leaves some out. The sample consists of about 310,000 clones, roughly 85% of them appearing once. The material sequenced was PBMCs or T cells enriched from blood (not recorded which). These receptors all come from a man aged 25-45 years who had recovered from COVID-19. Both conserved end residues are part of each CDR3. D genes are given only for firm matches. Clone size appears in some rows only: once, few, many, or a class for an expanded clone.

abundance	len	v_gene	j_gene	d_gene	CDR3nt	CDR3aa
-	16	TRBV5-1	TRBJ2-7	-	TGCGCCAGCAGCTTATTTCGGCCGGGATCGACCTACGAGCAGTACTTC	CASSLFRPGSTYEQYF
-	15	TRBV4-3	TRBJ2-2	TRBD1	TGCGCCAGCAGCCAAGCCGGGACAGGGCTCGGGGAGCTGTTTTTT	CASSQAGTGLGELFF
once	15	TRBV11-3	TRBJ1-1	-	TGTGCCAGCAGCTCGGGCCAGGGGATGGACACTGAAGCTTTCTTT	CASSSGQGMDTEAFF
-	16	TRBV5-6	TRBJ2-1	TRBD2	TGTGCCAGCAGCCGACTAGCGGGGTGGACCTACAATGAGCAGTTCTTC	CASSRLAGWTYNEQFF
-	11	TRBV6-5	TRBJ1-1	-	TGTGCCAGCAGCCAGGGGACTGAAGCTTTCTTT	CASSQGTEAFF
-	18	TRBV14	TRBJ2-7	TRBD2	TGTGCCAGCAGCCAAGGACGAGGACTAGCGGGGGGGCATCTCGAGCAGTACTTC	CASSQGRGLAGGHLEQYF
once	14	TRBV27	TRBJ1-1	-	TGTGCCAGCAGCCGGAACGGGGGGGACACTGAAGCTTTCTTT	CASSRNGGDTEAFF
-	12	TRBV30	TRBJ1-2	-	TGTGCCTGGAGTGCCTCCAGGCGAGGCTACACCTTC	CAWSASRRGYTF
-	16	TRBV11-2	TRBJ1-2	TRBD1	TGTGCCAGCAGCTTAGTTTTTCGGGACAGGGATTATGGCTACACCTTC	CASSLVFRDRDYGYTF
-	15	TRBV5-4	TRBJ1-4	TRBD1	TGTGCCAGCAGCCCCGGGACAGGGTGGGGTGAAAAACTGTTTTTT	CASSPGTGWGEKLFF